This paragraph covers one T cell receptor beta chain sequence. Its recognized antigen is unknown. No clone much larger than this one lies a single base away; base qualities are absent. The entry originates in a study of T cell changes during pregnancy in multiple sclerosis (dated by TCRdb to the late 2010s). With regard to the full study: Changes in the T cell repertoire over the course of pregnancy were examined in this study in women with multiple sclerosis.

The CDR1 and CDR2 encoded by the germline V gene are MDHEN and SYDVKM. V gives up 6 bases and J gives up 0 bases, and the segment between their germline ends measures 12 bases. The CDR3, from cysteine to phenylalanine, totals 16 residues. Only the CDR3 region is kept as DNA, spanning 48 bases read in frame from base 1. The method behind the library was the immunoSEQ multiplex PCR assay. The immuneACCESS repertoire file appears here via TCRdb, limited to in-frame rearrangements. These files lack a portion of the clones; in checked studies, under half of the deficit traces to unresolved V genes, and the cause of the others is not known. Recorded for this sample are 30,000 to 40,000 clones; 89% of them occurred a single time. The ten largest make up 5.5% to 7% of the sample.

The specimen comprised CD8+ T cells from peripheral blood mononuclear cells, sampled in the second trimester of pregnancy. The V gene is TRBV28 and the J gene is TRBJ2-6, with a tentative D gene TRBD2 over 6 matching bases. This receptor was taken from a female donor with multiple sclerosis, enrolled in a pregnancy study. The CDR3 reads CASRLRLDSGANVLTF. The sequenced DNA is TGTGCCAGCAGACTAAGACTAGACTCTGGGGCCAACGTCCTGACTTTC.